The entry below gives a single TCR beta chain sequence along with its context. Extraction and reverse transcription of RNA yielded cDNA as the sequencing template. The table came from immunoSEQ multiplex PCR; TCRdb's copy has only in-frame clones and leaves some out. The table includes some 180,000 clones, 40% to 55% detected once. The junction had 5 bases not matched to a gene; V was cut back by 5 bases and J by 0 bases. In germline, CDR1 is SGHRS, CDR2 YFSETQ. The CDR3 spans 15 residues. The sample originates from a study of CD8+ T cells in alopecia areata. Treatment in this sample: oral pan-JAK inhibitor, 5-10 mg twice daily.

Sequencing was performed on CD8+ T cells sorted from blood, taken at approximately week 52, from a patient treated with tofacitinib. The chain joins TRBV5-1 to TRBJ2-1, with 7 bases that match TRBD1. The TCR comes from a human donor with alopecia areata. In DNA form, the CDR3 reads TGCGCCAGCAGAAGGGACAGCACCTCCTACAATGAGCAGTTCTTC. Amino acid sequence: CASRRDSTSYNEQFF.